This is a list of T cell receptor beta chains from one sample in a study of CD8+ T cells in alopecia areata. Assay used: immunoSEQ multiplex PCR; TCRdb lists only in-frame clones, some missing. Of roughly 220,000 clones in the sample, approximately 72% were seen once. The sample here was CD4+ T cells sorted from blood, taken between weeks 43 and 45, from a patient treated with tofacitinib. The receptor source for this set is a human donor with alopecia areata. The conserved cysteine and the conserved F or W are not part of the CDR3 here. The order of the fields is CDR3 protein, V gene, J gene.

ACYSGANVLT	TRBV30	TRBJ2-6
ASSVGAGESYTEAF	TRBV9	TRBJ1-1
ASSLVTSGATGAKQY	TRBV7-2	TRBJ2-7
ASSAGQTAGGYT	TRBV25-1	TRBJ1-2
ASARDRGNEQY	TRBV19	TRBJ2-7
SVAPSENIQY	TRBV29-1	TRBJ2-4
SVDSLSETQY	TRBV29-1	TRBJ2-5
ASSSIMTGNTEAF	TRBV27	TRBJ1-1
AWSEQPLSGYT	TRBV30	TRBJ1-2
ASMGGANVLT	TRBV27	TRBJ2-6
ASSPLPTGTSTDTQY	TRBV7-9	TRBJ2-3
ASRRLSSGANVLT	TRBV27	TRBJ2-6
SVDKGPTGELF	TRBV29-1	TRBJ2-2
AWSNWGQQSNTEAF	TRBV30	TRBJ1-1
SVGTGNNEQF	TRBV29-1	TRBJ2-1
ASSQDGRTQY	TRBV14	TRBJ2-3
ASSQASGAIDTQY	TRBV14	TRBJ2-3
ASSWMTGGDAEQY	TRBV5-1	TRBJ2-7
AISAAENIQY	TRBV10-3	TRBJ2-4
ASSKGDNPVNVLT	TRBV19	TRBJ2-6
ASSFTGTGADTQY	TRBV7-2	TRBJ2-3
SVEDLGTVGDTQY	TRBV29-1	TRBJ2-3
AWGSSGGAHEQF	TRBV30	TRBJ2-1
ASSAQGKNTEAF	TRBV2	TRBJ1-1
AWSPGGQPQH	TRBV30	TRBJ1-5
ASSNQRTSGVQETQY	TRBV11-2	TRBJ2-5
ASSLTSASTDTQY	TRBV7-3	TRBJ2-3
ASSLSSGGGVNEQF	TRBV7-6	TRBJ2-1
AWSRGTDTQY	TRBV30	TRBJ2-3
ASKTETNTGELF	TRBV19	TRBJ2-2
ASSPIQIYGYT	TRBV19	TRBJ1-2
ASTAYVTGSSGAEQY	TRBV5-1	TRBJ2-7
ASSHSSYEQY	TRBV7-9	TRBJ2-7
SVRDRYNSPLH	TRBV29-1	TRBJ1-6
AWSDGGSSYEQY	TRBV30	TRBJ2-7
SVGQGGTEAF	TRBV29-1	TRBJ1-1
ASTRMDLNTEAF	TRBV6-1	TRBJ1-1
SGVQGTYGYT	TRBV29-1	TRBJ1-2
ASSDPGLASYEQY	TRBV4-1	TRBJ2-7
ASSRGSSYEQY	TRBV28	TRBJ2-7
ASRPRGNTGELF	TRBV14	TRBJ2-2
SIDPSQY	TRBV29-1	TRBJ2-3
ACPAGGFGYT	TRBV30	TRBJ1-2
ASSFRTSRLSTDTQY	TRBV13	TRBJ2-3
ASSLNGDQPQH	TRBV11-2	TRBJ1-5
ASSSGSANYEQY	TRBV7-2	TRBJ2-7
ASNTGEGNYGYT	TRBV4-3	TRBJ1-2
SIGQSYEQY	TRBV29-1	TRBJ2-7
ASSYSISNQPQH	TRBV6-6	TRBJ1-5
ASSLATSGDTGELF	TRBV5-4	TRBJ2-2
ASSLTQSTDTQY	TRBV10-1	TRBJ2-3
ASSLDLGTEAF	TRBV11-2	TRBJ1-1
ASSSQGTDQPQH	TRBV7-2	TRBJ1-5
ASSLQGYEQY	TRBV7-2	TRBJ2-7
SVEDWRGSPEAF	TRBV29-1	TRBJ1-1
SVVTGYEQF	TRBV29-1	TRBJ2-1
ASSTGDRTTEAF	TRBV5-1	TRBJ1-1
ASRVDSPNQPQH	TRBV2	TRBJ1-5
ASSFPGANQPQH	TRBV11-2	TRBJ1-5
SVGQGVSGANVLT	TRBV29-1	TRBJ2-6